This section outlines one TCR beta chain sequence together with its context. Its target is not known. The assay ran at deep level. Clones were read by immunoSEQ multiplex PCR, and TCRdb kept only the in-frame ones, dropping some. The repertoire includes 740,000 or so clones, around 78% of them detected once, and around 1.8% sits in the top ten. The data originate from a study of shared clonotypes between healthy human individuals. Findings and caveats of the study: Memory subsets had estimated richness that was generally smaller than that of naive subsets.

With 4 bases removed from V and 9 bases from J, the gap between germline ends came to 13 bases. The CDR3 loop spans 13 amino acids. Looked up from germline, CDR1 is SNHLY and CDR2 is FYNNEI. This sequence was found in a woman in her twenties or thirties in good health. The specimen sequenced was memory CD4+ T cells sorted from blood. Subset meaning: CD45RA-negative fraction. The chain employs TRBV2 and TRBJ2-4, with D perhaps matching TRBD2 (7 bases). Here the CDR3 reads CASSASGEGIQYF. The DNA for the CDR3 is TGTGCCAGCAGTGCTTCAGGGGAGGGCATTCAGTACTTC.